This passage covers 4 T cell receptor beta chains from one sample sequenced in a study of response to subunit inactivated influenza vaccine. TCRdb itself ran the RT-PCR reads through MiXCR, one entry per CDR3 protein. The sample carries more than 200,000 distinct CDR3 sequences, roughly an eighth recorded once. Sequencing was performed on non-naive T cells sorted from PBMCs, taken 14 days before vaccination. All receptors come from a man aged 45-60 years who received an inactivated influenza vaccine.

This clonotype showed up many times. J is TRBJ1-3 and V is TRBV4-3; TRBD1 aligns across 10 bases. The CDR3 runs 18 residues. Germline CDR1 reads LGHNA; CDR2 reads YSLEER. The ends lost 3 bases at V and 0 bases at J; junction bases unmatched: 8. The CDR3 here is CASSHPRTGGSSGNTIYF. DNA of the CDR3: TGCGCCAGCAGCCACCCCAGGACAGGGGGTTCCTCTGGAAACACCATATATTTT.

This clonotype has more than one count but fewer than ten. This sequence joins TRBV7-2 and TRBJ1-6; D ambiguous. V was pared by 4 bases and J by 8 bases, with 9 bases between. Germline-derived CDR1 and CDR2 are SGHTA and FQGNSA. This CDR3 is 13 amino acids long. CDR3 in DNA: TGTGCCAGCAGCTCCGGTAACGATTCACCCCTCCACTTT. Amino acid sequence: CASSSGNDSPLHF.

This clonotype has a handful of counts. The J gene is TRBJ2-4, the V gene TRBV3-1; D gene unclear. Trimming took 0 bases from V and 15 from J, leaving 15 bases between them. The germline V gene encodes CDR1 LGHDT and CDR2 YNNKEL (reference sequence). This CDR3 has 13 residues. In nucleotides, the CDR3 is TGTGCCAGCAGCCAAGATTGGCACCCGGTAATGTACTTC. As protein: CASSQDWHPVMYF.

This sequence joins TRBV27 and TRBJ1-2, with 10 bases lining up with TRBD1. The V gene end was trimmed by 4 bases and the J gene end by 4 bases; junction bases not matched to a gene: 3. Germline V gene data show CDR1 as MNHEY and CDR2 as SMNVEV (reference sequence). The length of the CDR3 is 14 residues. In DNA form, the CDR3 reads TGTGCCAGCAGTTGGGGACAGGGGTCCTATGGCTACACCTTC. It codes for CASSWGQGSYGYTF.